The following is a TCR beta chain sequence with its context. Each participant's cohort was designated according to participant-reported clinical history. Original handling: Researchers report that nucleated cell counts were estimated from reference gene primer amplification. Produced via immunoSEQ multiplex PCR; TCRdb's table is partial and in-frame only. V, J and clone size reflect that table, while D and trimming were determined from the DNA. The data show about 500,000 clones, about nine tenths seen once. The sample originates from a study of blood T cell repertoires in COVID-19. Study at large: Sources were T cells, B-cell-depleted T cells, or PBMCs; the material itself was cDNA or gDNA.

The CDR3 is 13 amino acids. Germline V gives CDR1 KGHDR, CDR2 SFDVKD. The J segment lost 2 bases and the V segment lost 4 bases, leaving 1 base of the junction unmatched. The genes are TRBV24-1 and TRBJ2-7; 7 bases map to TRBD1. Sample: PBMCs or T cells enriched from blood (not recorded which). This TCR was sampled from a woman between 18 and 30 years old who had recovered from COVID-19. This CDR3 is CATSDGTAYEQYF. CDR3 in DNA: TGTGCCACCAGTGACGGGACAGCCTACGAGCAGTACTTC.